One and the same sample provided the 29 T cell receptor beta chains below, sequenced in a study of blood T cell repertoires in COVID-19. Repertoires were generated with immunoSEQ multiplex PCR, while TCRdb's copy carries only in-frame clones and drops some. The sample carries over 200,000 clones, roughly nine tenths recorded once. The specimen sequenced was peripheral blood. The receptors here all came from a man aged 40-49 years with active or convalescent COVID-19.

CDR3 coding DNA: TGTGCCAGCAGAGTTGACCGACAGGCCGACACCATATATTTT. It is translated as CASRVDRQADTIYF. The chain has TRBV6-5 and TRBJ1-3; D perhaps matches TRBD1 (6 bases). This CDR3 contains 14 residues. Looked up from germline, CDR1 is MNHEY and CDR2 is SVGAGI. The V end was cut by 6 bases, the J end by 8 bases, with 17 bases between.

This clone turned up a few times. J is TRBJ1-2 and V is TRBV6-5, with 7 positions matching TRBD1. Germline V CDR1 and CDR2: MNHEY, SVGAGI. V lost 5 bases, J lost 4 bases, and 7 bases stayed unmatched. The CDR3 is made up of 14 amino acids. CDR3 sequence: CASSIGDSLYGYTF. The CDR3 coding sequence is TGTGCCAGCAGTATTGGGGACAGTCTCTATGGCTACACCTTC.

The rearrangement joins TRBV5-4 to TRBJ1-2; 7 bases are a match to TRBD1. The germline CDR1 and CDR2 sequences are SGHNT and YYREEE (reference sequence). This CDR3 region has 13 residues. V lost 5 bases and J lost 4; bases outside the gene matches: 5. In DNA form, the CDR3 reads TGTGCCAGCAGGGAGGCAGGGGGCTATGGCTACACCTTC. Amino acids: CASREAGGYGYTF.

This chain connects TRBV4-1 to TRBJ1-2, with D possibly matching TRBD1 (6 bases). Trimming took off 1 base at V and 6 bases at J, with 21 bases between the two ends. CDR3 length equals 17 residues. CDR1 and CDR2 (germline): MGHRA, YSYEKL. In nucleotides, the CDR3 is TGCGCCAGCAGCCAAGTCCCGGAGGGGGGGGTGAGGGATGGCTACACCTTC. Its translation is CASSQVPEGGVRDGYTF.

The V and J genes are TRBV5-4 and TRBJ1-2, with 10 bases that match TRBD1. With V trimmed by 4 bases and J by 8 bases, 11 bases remained unmatched. The CDR3 sequence is 15 residues long. Germline CDR1 is SGHNT and CDR2 is YYREEE (reference sequence). The CDR3: CASSPLGQGIGGYTF. The DNA of the CDR3 is TGTGCCAGCAGCCCGCTGGGACAGGGGATAGGCGGCTACACCTTC.

The V gene is TRBV6-2 or TRBV6-3, the J gene TRBJ2-7; D call uncertain. Germline assignment: CDR1 MNHEY and CDR2 SVGEGT. V was pared by 4 bases and J by 4 bases, with 8 bases between. The CDR3 loop spans 12 amino acids. CDR3 sequence: CASSFPLYEQYF. As DNA, the CDR3 is TGTGCCAGCAGTTTCCCACTTTACGAGCAGTACTTC.

This chain uses TRBV5-5 with TRBJ1-5, with 7 bases matching TRBD1. The CDR3 contains 15 residues. The junction had 7 bases not matched to a gene; V was cut back by 5 bases and J by 2 bases. Germline CDR1 is SGHKS and CDR2 is YYEKEE (reference sequence). CDR3 region: CASSQTGTGNQPQHF. CDR3 bases: TGTGCCAGCAGTCAGACCGGGACAGGCAATCAGCCCCAGCATTTT.

This chain uses TRBV7-9 with TRBJ1-2; the D is unclear. The CDR3 extends over 13 amino acids. Germline CDR1 SEHNR, CDR2 FQNEAQ (reference sequence). The V end was cut by 5 bases, the J end by 4 bases, with 11 bases between. Here the CDR3 DNA reads TGTGCCAGCAGCCCTCAGGTACGCTATGGCTACACCTTC. Protein: CASSPQVRYGYTF. Full variable domain (remainder filled in from reference TRBV7-9 and TRBJ1-2): DTGVSQNPRHKITKRGQNVTFRCDPISEHNRLYWYRQTLGQGPEFLTYFQNEAQLEKSRLLSDRFSAERPKGSFSTLEIQRTEQGDSAMYLCASSPQVRYGYTFGSGTRLTVV.

The rearrangement links TRBV27 to TRBJ1-2, with 9 bases identical to TRBD1. Germline V gene lookup returns CDR1 MNHEY and CDR2 SMNVEV (reference sequence). V lost 5 bases and J lost 5; bases outside the gene matches: 6. The CDR3 loop spans 14 amino acids. The CDR3 coding sequence is TGTGCCAGCAGTCCGCTAGGGACAGGGTATGGCTACACCTTC. This sequence encodes CASSPLGTGYGYTF.

The chain has TRBV30 and TRBJ2-7, with D possibly being TRBD2 (5 bases). The CDR3 spans 13 residues. V was shortened by 0 bases and J by 4 bases, with 10 bases between the two germline ends. In germline, CDR1 is GTSNPN, CDR2 SVGIG (reference sequence). CDR3 in amino acids: CAWSVSSGYEQYF. The DNA for the CDR3 is TGTGCCTGGAGTGTGAGTTCGGGGTACGAGCAGTACTTC.

This chain uses TRBV6-5 with TRBJ2-7; TRBD2 is a possible D gene (5 bases). The CDR3 contains 13 residues. CDR1 MNHEY and CDR2 SVGAGI come from the germline V gene. The germline V and J ends were trimmed by 5 bases and 6 bases, with 14 bases remaining between them. The CDR3 sequence: CASSTFRRGEQYF. The CDR3 nucleotides read TGTGCCAGCAGTACGTTCCGTCGGGGCGAGCAGTACTTC.

The chain combines TRBV2 with TRBJ1-1; 7 bases are a match to TRBD1. V shed 5 bases, J shed 0 bases, and the junction held 9 bases outside the gene matches. The V gene's germline CDR1 is SNHLY and CDR2 FYNNEI. This CDR3 has 16 residues. In nucleotides, the CDR3 is TGTGCCAGCAGTTTATACAAGGGACAGCTGAACACTGAAGCTTTCTTT. Protein sequence: CASSLYKGQLNTEAFF.

The chain joins TRBV19 to TRBJ1-1, with 9 nucleotides matching TRBD1. CDR3 size: 14 residues. V gave up 6 bases and J gave up 3 bases; unmatched junction bases: 5. CDR1 LNHDA and CDR2 SQIVND come from the germline V gene (reference sequence). As DNA, the CDR3 is TGTGCCAGTAGCGTACAGGGGGCAGACACTGAAGCTTTCTTT. Amino acid sequence: CASSVQGADTEAFF.

V usage is TRBV10-3 and J usage is TRBJ2-2; D unclear. Trimming left V 2 bases short and J 5 bases short, with 6 bases between. Germline V gene data show CDR1 as ENHRY and CDR2 as SYGVKD. There are 13 residues in the CDR3. The CDR3 spells CAISETGTGELFF. The CDR3 DNA is TGTGCCATCAGTGAGACGGGTACCGGGGAGCTGTTTTTT.

This clone was seen just once. The rearrangement uses TRBV6-5 and TRBJ2-7, with D maybe TRBD1 (5 bases). Germline V gene lookup returns CDR1 MNHEY and CDR2 SVGAGI. This CDR3 contains 13 residues. V was trimmed by 0 bases and J by 4 bases, leaving 7 bases between them. CDR3 loop: CASSYSGRYEQYF. CDR3 bases: TGTGCCAGCAGTTACTCGGGGCGGTACGAGCAGTACTTC.

J is TRBJ2-7 and V is TRBV9, with 8 bases that match TRBD2. Germline CDR1 reads SGDLS; CDR2 reads YYNGEE. The CDR3 has 19 residues. The V segment lost 2 bases and the J segment 1 base; nucleotides outside the gene matches: 17. Written as DNA, the CDR3 is TGTGCCAGCAGCGTCGACGATCCACGAATAGCGGGACAATCCTACGAGCAGTACTTC. Translated, it gives CASSVDDPRIAGQSYEQYF. The full variable domain, rest sourced from reference TRBV9 and TRBJ2-7, is DSGVTQTPKHLITATGQRVTLRCSPRSGDLSVYWYQQSLDQGLQFLIQYYNGEERAKGNILERFSAQQFPDLHSELNLSSLELGDSALYFCASSVDDPRIAGQSYEQYFGPGTRLTVT.

This rearrangement joins TRBV19 to TRBJ1-4, with 8 bases fitting TRBD1. V lost 5 bases to trimming and J lost 11 bases; unmatched junction nucleotides: 16. CDR3 length: 16 amino acids. The germline V gene has CDR1 LNHDA and CDR2 SQIVND (reference sequence). The CDR3 reads CASSPRTGNPEWKLFF. For the CDR3, the DNA is TGTGCCAGTAGTCCCCGGACAGGGAACCCCGAATGGAAACTGTTTTTT. Combining the CDR3 with reference TRBV19 and TRBJ1-4 gives the whole variable domain DGGITQSPKYLFRKEGQNVTLSCEQNLNHDAMYWYRQDPGQGLRLIYYSQIVNDFQKGDIAEGYSVSREKKESFPLTVTSAQKNPTAFYLCASSPRTGNPEWKLFFGSGTQLSVL.

V is TRBV6-6 and J is TRBJ2-3; 10 nucleotides align to TRBD2. This CDR3 region has 16 residues. After removal of 6 bases from V and 5 bases from J, the junction contained 11 bases not matched to a gene. Germline values: CDR1 MNHNY, CDR2 SVGAGI (reference sequence). CDR3 nucleotides: TGTGCCAGCAGAGAGAGCGGGGGGGTCTCAGGAGATACGCAGTATTTT. Its translation is CASRESGGVSGDTQYF.

The rearrangement joins TRBV9 to TRBJ2-3; 8 bases match TRBD2. The CDR3 is made up of 16 amino acids. V lost 0 bases to trimming and J lost 4 bases; unmatched junction nucleotides: 7. In germline, CDR1 is SGDLS, CDR2 YYNGEE. The CDR3, as DNA: TGTGCCAGCAGCGTAGTGGGCGGGAGGAGCGCAGATACGCAGTATTTT. This codes for CASSVVGGRSADTQYF.

This chain connects TRBV7-9 to TRBJ1-2; maybe TRBD1 (5 bases). Germline values: CDR1 SEHNR, CDR2 FQNEAQ (reference sequence). The CDR3 sequence is 14 residues long. Trimming stripped 3 bases from V and 6 bases from J, with 14 bases between. CDR3 nucleotides: TGTGCCAGCAGCTTGGTCAGGGTCCCGAATGGCTACACCTTC. Translating gives CASSLVRVPNGYTF.

This rearrangement joins TRBV12-3 or TRBV12-4 to TRBJ2-2; no clear D gene. The CDR3 extends over 13 amino acids. V lost 5 bases and J 2 bases, leaving 6 bases between the germline ends. The CDR3 spells CASSPLNTGELFF. The CDR3 region has the DNA TGTGCCAGCAGTCCCCTTAACACCGGGGAGCTGTTTTTT.

The chain uses TRBV2 and TRBJ2-5; 7 bases line up with TRBD2. With V trimmed by 8 bases and J by 4 bases, 10 bases remained unmatched. The germline CDR1 and CDR2 sequences are SNHLY and FYNNEI. The CDR3 covers 14 residues. The CDR3 is CASGSGAFRETQYF. CDR3 DNA: TGTGCCAGCGGAAGCGGGGCCTTCCGAGAGACCCAGTACTTC.

The chain combines TRBV7-8 with TRBJ1-1; 7 nucleotides match TRBD1. The J segment lost 3 bases and the V segment lost 5 bases, leaving 9 bases of the junction unmatched. Germline CDR1 is SGHVS and CDR2 is FQNEAQ. The CDR3 runs to 15 residues. The CDR3, as DNA: TGTGCCAGCAGCGTTAACAGGGGTGCCGACACTGAAGCTTTCTTT. Protein: CASSVNRGADTEAFF.

Only a few counts were recorded for this clone. V is TRBV9 and J is TRBJ1-2, with 9 bases identical to TRBD1. This CDR3 contains 15 residues. Losses at the gene ends were 5 bases for V and 3 bases for J; bases not matched to a gene: 8. Germline loops: CDR1 SGDLS, CDR2 YYNGEE. The CDR3 here is CASRTGTGYDYGYTF. CDR3 DNA sequence: TGTGCCAGCAGAACCGGGACAGGGTATGACTATGGCTACACCTTC.

CDR3 residues: CASSLRTGGDTGELFF. The CDR3 DNA reads TGTGCCAGCAGCTTGAGGACAGGGGGAGACACCGGGGAGCTGTTTTTT. The chain combines TRBV5-5 with TRBJ2-2, with TRBD1 matching over 10 bases. CDR1 SGHKS and CDR2 YYEKEE come from the germline V gene (reference sequence). The trim removed 1 base at V and 3 bases at J, leaving 3 bases unmatched. The CDR3 is 16 residues long.

V and J are TRBV28 and TRBJ1-2, with a possible D match to TRBD1 (6 bases). The V gene lost 5 bases and the J gene lost 5 bases, with 15 bases spanning the gap. CDR3 length equals 14 residues. Germline assignment: CDR1 MDHEN and CDR2 SYDVKM. CDR3 sequence (DNA): TGTGCCAGCAGTGCCCGCGGACAGATTTATGGCTACACCTTC. Residues: CASSARGQIYGYTF.

The genes are TRBV27 and TRBJ1-2; D ambiguous. V was pared by 6 bases and J by 4 bases, with 12 bases between. Per germline, CDR1 MNHEY and CDR2 SMNVEV (reference sequence). The CDR3 length is 13 residues. CDR3 amino acids: CASSPRSSYGYTF. Written as DNA, the CDR3 is TGTGCCAGCAGCCCCCGATCGAGCTATGGCTACACCTTC.

The V call is TRBV18, the J call TRBJ1-3; D possibly corresponds to TRBD1 (6 bases). This CDR3 region has 15 residues. Germline CDR1 and CDR2: KGHSH and LQKENI. The V end lost 3 bases, the J end lost 2 bases, and 11 bases lay between the germline ends. The CDR3 protein is CASSPRDTTGNTIYF. The CDR3 DNA reads as TGTGCCAGCTCACCCCGGGACACCACTGGAAACACCATATATTTT.

The chain links TRBV11-2 to TRBJ2-1; D may be TRBD1 (5 bases). The CDR3 consists of 15 residues. V lost 2 bases to trimming and J lost 0 bases, with 8 bases between them. Germline loops: CDR1 SGHAT, CDR2 FQNNGV. CDR3 amino acids: CASSLRGRSYNEQFF. DNA of the CDR3: TGTGCCAGCAGCTTAAGGGGCCGCTCCTACAATGAGCAGTTCTTC.